Following are 15 T cell receptor beta chains from one sample sequenced in a study of T-cell reconstitution after alpha-beta-depleted transplantation in children. A library of TCRbeta sequences, prepared with unique molecular identifiers, was generated. One entry per CDR3 protein, called by TCRdb with MiXCR from the PCR reads. The repertoire includes about 410,000 distinct CDR3 sequences, approximately 20% of them detected once, and approximately 3.8% sits in the top ten. This specimen was PBMCs from the stem cell graft donor, taken from the stem cell graft. These TCRs come from a human donor who donated a stem cell graft to a child with acute myeloid leukemia.

The chain recombines TRBV13 with TRBJ2-7; 7 nucleotides line up with TRBD2. Germline V gene data show CDR1 as PRHDT and CDR2 as FYEKMQ (reference sequence). V shed 4 bases and J 3 bases; nucleotides not matched to a gene: 6. The CDR3 has 14 residues. The CDR3 region is CASSSPLANYEQYF. As DNA, the CDR3 is TGTGCCAGCAGCTCCCCACTAGCGAACTACGAGCAGTACTTC.

The chain couples TRBV12-3 or TRBV12-4 to TRBJ2-5; TRBD2 matches 8 bases. The CDR3 is made up of 17 amino acids. V dropped 3 bases and J dropped 2; count of bases not matched to a gene: 11. The chain's CDR3 is CASSFAPSGSLQETQYF. The CDR3 coding sequence is TGTGCCAGCAGTTTCGCCCCTAGCGGGTCGCTACAAGAGACCCAGTACTTC.

V and J are TRBV25-1 and TRBJ2-7, with 11 bases identical to TRBD2. The CDR3 extends over 15 amino acids. Trimming took 8 bases from V and 1 from J; bases not matched to a gene: 7. The germline V gene has CDR1 MGHDK and CDR2 SYGVNS. CDR3: CASQGLAVGSYEQYF. CDR3 nucleotides: TGTGCCAGCCAGGGACTAGCGGTAGGGTCCTACGAGCAGTACTTC.

The chain joins TRBV6-5 to TRBJ1-1; D unclear. The length of the CDR3 is 15 residues. The V and J ends lost 4 bases and 1 base respectively, with 13 bases between them. Germline V gene sequence: CDR1 MNHEY, CDR2 SVGAGI. Written as DNA, the CDR3 is TGTGCCAGCAGTTTTCATATTGGCGGGAACACTGAAGCTTTCTTT. Amino acid sequence: CASSFHIGGNTEAFF.

This chain links TRBV29-1 with TRBJ1-2; possibly TRBD1 for D (6 bases). Trimming removed 5 bases at V and 6 bases at J, with 13 bases between. From germline, CDR1 is SQVTM and CDR2 ANQGSEA. The CDR3 sequence is 12 residues long. The CDR3 protein is CSVRAGADGYTF. Written as DNA, the CDR3 is TGCAGCGTTCGAGCAGGGGCGGATGGCTACACCTTC.

This clonotype was recorded a few times. This chain joins TRBV28 and TRBJ2-1, with 7 bases matching TRBD1. Germline lookup yields CDR1 MDHEN and CDR2 SYDVKM. V shed 6 bases and J 6 bases; nucleotides not matched to a gene: 5. The CDR3 is 13 residues long. CDR3 sequence reads: CASRGAGGNEQFF. CDR3 nucleotide sequence: TGTGCCAGCAGGGGGGCAGGGGGCAATGAGCAGTTCTTC.

The genes are TRBV15 and TRBJ1-5; a possible D gene is TRBD1 (6 bases). Germline V gives CDR1 LNHNV, CDR2 YYDKDF (reference sequence). The V end was cut by 2 bases, the J end by 6 bases, with 14 bases between. The CDR3 has 15 residues. The CDR3 bases are TGTGCCACCAGCAGATGGTTGGGGGGCGGTCAGCCCCAGCATTTT. This encodes CATSRWLGGGQPQHF.

This clonotype was counted ten times or more. The J gene is TRBJ1-2, the V gene TRBV6-2 or TRBV6-3; no clear D. This CDR3 comprises 12 residues. V dropped 8 bases and J dropped 4 bases, with 11 bases sitting between them. Germline CDR1 and CDR2: MNHEY and SVGEGT. This CDR3 reads CASGDMSYGYTF. The CDR3 DNA sequence: TGTGCCAGCGGAGACATGTCCTATGGCTACACCTTC.

Only a few counts were recorded for this clonotype. The chain couples TRBV10-3 to TRBJ2-4; the D is unclear. The CDR3 loop spans 16 amino acids. V shed 0 bases and J shed 3 bases, with 12 bases lying between them. Germline CDR1 is ENHRY and CDR2 is SYGVKD. CDR3 DNA: TGTGCCATCAGTGAGTCGTTGGCTCCGGGCAAAAACATTCAGTACTTC. It yields the protein CAISESLAPGKNIQYF.

This clonotype was recorded a few times. This rearrangement joins TRBV15 to TRBJ2-7; no clear D gene. This CDR3 has 15 residues. V lost 0 bases to trimming and J lost 4 bases, with 13 bases between them. The germline gives CDR1 LNHNV, CDR2 YYDKDF (reference sequence). CDR3 bases: TGTGCCACCAGCAGAGATCCCTCTAGTGTATACGAGCAGTACTTC. Translation gives CATSRDPSSVYEQYF.

The chain is built from TRBV29-1 and TRBJ1-1; 9 bases fit TRBD1. Trimming removed 6 bases from V and 0 bases from J; junction bases left unmatched: 5. The germline V gene has CDR1 SQVTM and CDR2 ANQGSEA. The CDR3 spans 14 residues. The CDR3, as DNA: TGCAGCGTCACAGGGGGCGTTATGAACACTGAAGCTTTCTTT. Its protein is CSVTGGVMNTEAFF.

This clonotype was seen at least ten times. The chain combines TRBV6-5 with TRBJ2-2; 11 bases are a match to TRBD2. The CDR3 has 16 amino acids. The junction had 3 bases not matched to a gene; V was cut back by 2 bases and J by 4 bases. CDR1 and CDR2 (germline): MNHEY, SVGAGI. The CDR3: CASSYVTSGATGELFF. The CDR3 DNA sequence: TGTGCCAGCAGTTACGTGACTAGCGGGGCCACCGGGGAGCTGTTTTTT.

This clonotype showed up just a few times. The chain uses TRBV12-3 or TRBV12-4 and TRBJ2-4, with 16 bases that match TRBD2. The CDR3 length is 18 residues. Trimming removed 3 bases from V and 1 base from J; junction bases left unmatched: 3. For the CDR3, the DNA is TGTGCCAGCAGTTTGGGACTAGCGGGAGGGCTTGCCAAAAACATTCAGTACTTC. Encoded protein: CASSLGLAGGLAKNIQYF.

This clonotype is categorized as medium-sized (0.01 to 0.1%). The V and J genes are TRBV20-1 and TRBJ2-7; 8 bases align to TRBD1. Unmatched junction bases numbered 8, after V lost 0 bases and J lost 4 bases. From germline, CDR1 is DFQATT and CDR2 SNEGSKA (reference sequence). CDR3 length equals 15 residues. CDR3 protein: CSARDSGQVRYEQYF. In DNA form, the CDR3 reads TGCAGTGCTAGAGATTCGGGACAGGTCAGGTACGAGCAGTACTTC.

V and J are TRBV18 and TRBJ1-2, with D hard to call. The CDR3 covers 14 residues. V was pared by 6 bases and J by 2 bases, with 13 bases between. The germline CDR1 and CDR2 sequences are KGHSH and LQKENI. CDR3 nucleotide sequence: TGTGCCAGCTCTCTTTCCCAACAAAACTATGGCTACACCTTC. Protein sequence: CASSLSQQNYGYTF. Combining the CDR3 with reference TRBV18 and TRBJ1-2 gives the whole variable domain NAGVMQNPRHLVRRRGQEARLRCSPMKGHSHVYWYRQLPEEGLKFMVYLQKENIIDESGMPKERFSAEFPKEGPSILRIQQVVRGDSAAYFCASSLSQQNYGYTFGSGTRLTVV.